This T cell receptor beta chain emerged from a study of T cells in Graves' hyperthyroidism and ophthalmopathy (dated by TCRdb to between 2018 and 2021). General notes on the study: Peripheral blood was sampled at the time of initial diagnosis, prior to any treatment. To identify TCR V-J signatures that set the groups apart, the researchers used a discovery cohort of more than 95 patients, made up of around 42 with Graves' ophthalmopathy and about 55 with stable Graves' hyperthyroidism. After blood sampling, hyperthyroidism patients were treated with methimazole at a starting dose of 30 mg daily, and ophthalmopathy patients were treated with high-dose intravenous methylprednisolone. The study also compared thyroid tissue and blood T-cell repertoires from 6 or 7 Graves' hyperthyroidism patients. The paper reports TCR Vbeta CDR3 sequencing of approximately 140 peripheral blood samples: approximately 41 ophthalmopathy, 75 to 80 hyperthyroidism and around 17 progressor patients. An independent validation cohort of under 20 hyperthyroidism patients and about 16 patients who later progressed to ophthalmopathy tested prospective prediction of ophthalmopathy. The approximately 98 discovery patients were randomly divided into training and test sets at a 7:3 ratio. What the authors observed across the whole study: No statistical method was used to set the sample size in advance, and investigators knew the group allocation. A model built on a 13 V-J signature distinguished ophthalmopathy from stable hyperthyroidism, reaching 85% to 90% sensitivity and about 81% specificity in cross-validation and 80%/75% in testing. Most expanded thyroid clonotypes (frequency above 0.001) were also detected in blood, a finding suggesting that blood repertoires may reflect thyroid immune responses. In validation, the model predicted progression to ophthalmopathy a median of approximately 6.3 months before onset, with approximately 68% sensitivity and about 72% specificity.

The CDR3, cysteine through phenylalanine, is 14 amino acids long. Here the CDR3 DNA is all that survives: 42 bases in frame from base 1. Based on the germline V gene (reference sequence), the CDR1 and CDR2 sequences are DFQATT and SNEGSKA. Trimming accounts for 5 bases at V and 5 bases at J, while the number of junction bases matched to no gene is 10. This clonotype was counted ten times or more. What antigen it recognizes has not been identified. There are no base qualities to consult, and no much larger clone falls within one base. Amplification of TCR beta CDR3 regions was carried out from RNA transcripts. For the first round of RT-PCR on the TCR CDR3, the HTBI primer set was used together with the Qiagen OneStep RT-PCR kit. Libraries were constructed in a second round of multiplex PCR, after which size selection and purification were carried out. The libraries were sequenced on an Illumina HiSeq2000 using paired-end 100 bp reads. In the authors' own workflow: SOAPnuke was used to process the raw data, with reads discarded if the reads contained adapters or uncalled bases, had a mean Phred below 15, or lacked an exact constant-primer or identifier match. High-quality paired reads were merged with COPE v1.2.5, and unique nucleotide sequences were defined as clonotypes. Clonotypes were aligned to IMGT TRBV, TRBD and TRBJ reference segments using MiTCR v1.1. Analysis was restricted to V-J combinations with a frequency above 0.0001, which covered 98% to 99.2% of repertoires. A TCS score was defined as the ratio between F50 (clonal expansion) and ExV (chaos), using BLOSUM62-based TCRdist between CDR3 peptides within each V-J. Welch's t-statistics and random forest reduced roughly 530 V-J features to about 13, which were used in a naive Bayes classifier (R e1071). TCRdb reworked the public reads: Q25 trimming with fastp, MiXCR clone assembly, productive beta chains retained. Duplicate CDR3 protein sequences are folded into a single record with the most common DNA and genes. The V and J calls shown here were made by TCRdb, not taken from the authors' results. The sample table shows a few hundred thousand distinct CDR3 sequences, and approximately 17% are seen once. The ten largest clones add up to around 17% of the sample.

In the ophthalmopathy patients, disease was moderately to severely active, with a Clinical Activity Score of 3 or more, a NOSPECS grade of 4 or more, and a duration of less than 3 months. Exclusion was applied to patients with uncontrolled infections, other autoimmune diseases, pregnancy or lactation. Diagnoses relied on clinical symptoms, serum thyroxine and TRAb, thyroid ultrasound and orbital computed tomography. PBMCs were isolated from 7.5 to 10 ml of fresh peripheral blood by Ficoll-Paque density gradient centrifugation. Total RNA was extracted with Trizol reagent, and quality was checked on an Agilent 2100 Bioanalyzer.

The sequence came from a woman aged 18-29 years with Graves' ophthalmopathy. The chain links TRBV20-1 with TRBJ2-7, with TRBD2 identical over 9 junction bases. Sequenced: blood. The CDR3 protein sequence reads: CSAPEAGGPHEQYF. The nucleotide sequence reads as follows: TGCAGTGCTCCTGAGGCGGGAGGGCCCCACGAGCAGTACTTC.